These T cell receptor beta chains were read from a single sample in a study of T cells expressing NK-cell markers. TCRdb re-called the 5' RACE reads; one entry per CDR3 protein, DNA not given. Recorded for this sample: approximately 550,000 distinct CDR3 sequences. Sequencing was carried out using blood T cells: a sorted CD56 or NKG2C T cell subset, CD4+ or CD8+ T cells, or bulk PBMC T cells (not recorded which). The receptors stem from a man younger than 35 in good health. Both conserved end residues are part of each CDR3.

V gene: TRBV2; J gene: TRBJ2-1; CDR3 protein: CASSEDKPPYNEQFF
V gene: TRBV6-2/TRBV6-3; J gene: TRBJ2-7; CDR3 protein: CASTGTRDNPYEQYF
V gene: TRBV20-1; J gene: TRBJ2-2; CDR3 protein: CSARDQGRGYTGELFF
V gene: TRBV27; J gene: TRBJ1-6; CDR3 protein: CASSLSIGGSNNSPLHF
V gene: TRBV9; J gene: TRBJ2-1; CDR3 protein: CASSVAGSRRADEQFF
V gene: TRBV12-3/TRBV12-4; J gene: TRBJ2-3; CDR3 protein: CASNPNSGSDTDTQYF
V gene: TRBV11-2; J gene: TRBJ2-5; CDR3 protein: CAIGDSHGQETQYF
V gene: TRBV6-5; J gene: TRBJ2-3; CDR3 protein: CASSPEGRGAFLADTQYF
V gene: TRBV6-1; J gene: TRBJ1-2; CDR3 protein: CASGKTGLVYGYTF
V gene: TRBV5-1; J gene: TRBJ2-2; CDR3 protein: CASSSTLAEELFF
V gene: TRBV6-5; J gene: TRBJ2-7; CDR3 protein: CASSGGGKSSYEQYF
V gene: TRBV7-2; J gene: TRBJ2-5; CDR3 protein: CASSLSTGYGETQYF
V gene: TRBV14; J gene: TRBJ2-1; CDR3 protein: CASSPPPGRLDNEQFF
V gene: TRBV13; J gene: TRBJ2-1; CDR3 protein: CASSLGPPGGGYNEQFF
V gene: TRBV25-1; J gene: TRBJ2-7; CDR3 protein: CASRGQGRTSGSGQYF
V gene: TRBV12-3/TRBV12-4; J gene: TRBJ1-2; CDR3 protein: CASSPQLDRANGYTF
V gene: TRBV3-1; J gene: TRBJ2-7; CDR3 protein: CASSHNFRGSTSYEQYF
V gene: TRBV6-2/TRBV6-3; J gene: TRBJ1-2; CDR3 protein: CASSYYGERSYGYTF
V gene: TRBV7-2; J gene: TRBJ2-1; CDR3 protein: CASGTSGRNEQFF
V gene: TRBV9; J gene: TRBJ2-7; CDR3 protein: CASSVAKEGLAGVGYEQYF
V gene: TRBV11-2; J gene: TRBJ2-1; CDR3 protein: CATNPLSEIGQFF
V gene: TRBV5-1; J gene: TRBJ1-2; CDR3 protein: CASSSTGELDYGYTF
V gene: TRBV7-9; J gene: TRBJ2-3; CDR3 protein: CASRIWGGNTDTQYF
V gene: TRBV5-1; J gene: TRBJ2-1; CDR3 protein: CASSQRVRSYNEQFF
V gene: TRBV10-3; J gene: TRBJ2-1; CDR3 protein: CAISEATSEQFF
V gene: TRBV5-1; J gene: TRBJ2-3; CDR3 protein: CASSLGLLTDTQYF
V gene: TRBV12-3/TRBV12-4; J gene: TRBJ2-1; CDR3 protein: CASSLYPHRANTYNEQFF
V gene: TRBV7-9; J gene: TRBJ2-1; CDR3 protein: CASISGWNEQFF
V gene: TRBV4-3; J gene: TRBJ2-1; CDR3 protein: CASSHGTPPYEQFF
V gene: TRBV10-1; J gene: TRBJ2-1; CDR3 protein: CASSESGLAAYNEQFF
V gene: TRBV27; J gene: TRBJ2-3; CDR3 protein: CASSLAGVEGTDTQYF
V gene: TRBV11-3; J gene: TRBJ2-2; CDR3 protein: CASSLMGGTGELFF
V gene: TRBV6-4; J gene: TRBJ2-6; CDR3 protein: CASTPDRGHVLAGANVLTF
V gene: TRBV7-6; J gene: TRBJ2-1; CDR3 protein: CASSGGGFETYNEQFF
V gene: TRBV3-1; J gene: TRBJ2-3; CDR3 protein: CASSHRGLASTDTQYF
V gene: TRBV4-3; J gene: TRBJ2-7; CDR3 protein: CASSQTRDTGEQYF
V gene: TRBV29-1; J gene: TRBJ2-3; CDR3 protein: CSVEGTLRNADTQYF
V gene: TRBV2; J gene: TRBJ2-2; CDR3 protein: CASSGTGYGELFF
V gene: TRBV12-3/TRBV12-4; J gene: TRBJ2-6; CDR3 protein: CASTLGLFSNVLTF
V gene: TRBV5-1; J gene: TRBJ2-1; CDR3 protein: CASSFEGRINEQFF
V gene: TRBV6-2/TRBV6-3; J gene: TRBJ2-5; CDR3 protein: CASSYNPHRGQFQETQYF
V gene: TRBV10-3; J gene: TRBJ2-4; CDR3 protein: CAISEPEGLGDIQYF
V gene: TRBV2; J gene: TRBJ1-1; CDR3 protein: CASSGTGKGTEAFF
V gene: TRBV29-1; J gene: TRBJ2-7; CDR3 protein: CSGGLGEPYNEQYF
V gene: TRBV5-5; J gene: TRBJ1-5; CDR3 protein: CASSLDAGIGQPQHF
V gene: TRBV5-1; J gene: TRBJ2-1; CDR3 protein: CASSSAGTGGFF
V gene: TRBV18; J gene: TRBJ2-5; CDR3 protein: CASSSASTETQYF
V gene: TRBV14; J gene: TRBJ2-3; CDR3 protein: CASSARPGTGLTDTQYF
V gene: TRBV6-5; J gene: TRBJ1-3; CDR3 protein: CASRYRGDGNTIYF
V gene: TRBV5-1; J gene: TRBJ2-5; CDR3 protein: CASSPRDWLEDAQETQYF
V gene: TRBV5-1; J gene: TRBJ2-2; CDR3 protein: CASSLEGAETGELFF
V gene: TRBV6-1; J gene: TRBJ1-4; CDR3 protein: CASRDRISGATDYEKLFF
V gene: TRBV20-1; J gene: TRBJ1-5; CDR3 protein: CSAGRVDQPQHF
V gene: TRBV12-3/TRBV12-4; J gene: TRBJ1-5; CDR3 protein: CASSRGQGEKSPQHF
V gene: TRBV7-3; J gene: TRBJ2-3; CDR3 protein: CASSPSGSSTDTQYF
V gene: TRBV5-1; J gene: TRBJ2-2; CDR3 protein: CASSLRTGNTGELFF
V gene: TRBV28; J gene: TRBJ2-7; CDR3 protein: CASSFIPTQGLGGEQYF
V gene: TRBV7-9; J gene: TRBJ2-7; CDR3 protein: CASSSRDSNHEQYF
V gene: TRBV20-1; J gene: TRBJ1-5; CDR3 protein: CSPSRSEISNQPQHF
V gene: TRBV7-9; J gene: TRBJ1-6; CDR3 protein: CASSPDGSSYNSPLHF